Described below is a single T cell receptor (beta chain) sequence and its context. CDR3 size: 19 residues. Trimming took 0 bases from V and 3 from J, leaving 21 bases between them. From germline, CDR1 is SGHRS and CDR2 YFSETQ. Method: immunoSEQ multiplex PCR; TCRdb's copy keeps in-frame clones and lacks some. This table has 85,000 to 120,000 clones, about 90% appearing once. This specimen comes from a study of control samples from healthy donors and cancer patients. The J gene is TRBJ1-4, the V gene TRBV5-1; weak D call: TRBD1 (5 bases). This clonotype was obtained from a woman under 30 in good health. Input material: blood. The CDR3 spells CASSLVGLTGTWANEKLFF. The CDR3 coding sequence is TGCGCCAGCAGCTTGGTAGGCCTCACAGGAACTTGGGCTAATGAAAAACTGTTTTTT.